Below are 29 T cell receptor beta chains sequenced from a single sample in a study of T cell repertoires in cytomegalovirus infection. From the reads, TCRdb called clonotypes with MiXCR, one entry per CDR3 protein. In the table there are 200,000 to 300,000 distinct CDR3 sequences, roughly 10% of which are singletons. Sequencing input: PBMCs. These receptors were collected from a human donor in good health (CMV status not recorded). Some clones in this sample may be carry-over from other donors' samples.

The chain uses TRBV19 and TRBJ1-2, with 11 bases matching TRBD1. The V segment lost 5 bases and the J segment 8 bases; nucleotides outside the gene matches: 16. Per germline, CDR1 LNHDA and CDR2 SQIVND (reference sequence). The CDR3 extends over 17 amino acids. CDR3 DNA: TGTGCCAGTAGTGGTTTCACCCCCGGACAGGGGGCGCGAGGCTACACCTTC. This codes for CASSGFTPGQGARGYTF.

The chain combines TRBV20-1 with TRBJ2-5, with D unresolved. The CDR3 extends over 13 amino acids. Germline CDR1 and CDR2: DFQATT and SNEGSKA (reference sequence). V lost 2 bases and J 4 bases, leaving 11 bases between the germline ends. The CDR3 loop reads CSARLGLGETQYF. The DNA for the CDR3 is TGCAGTGCTAGATTGGGTCTTGGAGAGACCCAGTACTTC.

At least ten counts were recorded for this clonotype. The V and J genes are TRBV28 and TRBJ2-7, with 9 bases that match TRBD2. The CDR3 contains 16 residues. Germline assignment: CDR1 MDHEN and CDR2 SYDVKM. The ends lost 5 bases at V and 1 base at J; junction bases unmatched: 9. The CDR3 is CASSPPRGGGSYEQYF. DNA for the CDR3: TGTGCCAGCAGTCCACCGCGGGGGGGGGGATCCTACGAGCAGTACTTC.

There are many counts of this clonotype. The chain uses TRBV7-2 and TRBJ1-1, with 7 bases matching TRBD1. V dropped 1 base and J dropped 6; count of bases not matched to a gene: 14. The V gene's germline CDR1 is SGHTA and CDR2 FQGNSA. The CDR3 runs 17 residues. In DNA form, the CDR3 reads TGTGCCAGCAGCTTAGTGAGTGGCAGGGGGTCCGGGGCTGAAGCTTTCTTT. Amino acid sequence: CASSLVSGRGSGAEAFF.

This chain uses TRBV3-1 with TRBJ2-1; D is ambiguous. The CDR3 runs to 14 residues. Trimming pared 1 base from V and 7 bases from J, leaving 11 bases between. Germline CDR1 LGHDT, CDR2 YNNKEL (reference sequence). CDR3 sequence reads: CASSQVGNVNEQFF. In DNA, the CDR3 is TGTGCCAGCAGCCAAGTAGGGAACGTTAATGAGCAGTTCTTC.

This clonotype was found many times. The CDR3 sequence is CASSFDRGRVYGYTF. The CDR3 coding sequence is TGTGCCAGCAGCTTCGACAGGGGGCGAGTCTATGGCTACACCTTC. The chain is built from TRBV7-2 and TRBJ1-2; TRBD1 aligns across 10 bases. Looked up from germline, CDR1 is SGHTA and CDR2 is FQGNSA. There are 15 residues in the CDR3. After removal of 3 bases from V and 4 bases from J, the junction contained 5 bases not matched to a gene.

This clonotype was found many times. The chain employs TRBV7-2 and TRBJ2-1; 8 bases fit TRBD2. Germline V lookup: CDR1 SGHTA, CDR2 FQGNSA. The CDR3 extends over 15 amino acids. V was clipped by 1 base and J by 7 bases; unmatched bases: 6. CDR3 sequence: CASSLDREGWNEQFF. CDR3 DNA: TGTGCCAGCAGCTTAGATCGGGAGGGCTGGAATGAGCAGTTCTTC.

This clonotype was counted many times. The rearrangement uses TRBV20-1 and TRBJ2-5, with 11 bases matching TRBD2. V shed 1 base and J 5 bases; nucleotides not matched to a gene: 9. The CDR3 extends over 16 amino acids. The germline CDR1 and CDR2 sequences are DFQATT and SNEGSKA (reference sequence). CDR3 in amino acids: CSARGPTSGSLETQYF. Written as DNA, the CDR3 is TGCAGTGCTAGAGGCCCCACTAGCGGGAGCTTGGAGACCCAGTACTTC.

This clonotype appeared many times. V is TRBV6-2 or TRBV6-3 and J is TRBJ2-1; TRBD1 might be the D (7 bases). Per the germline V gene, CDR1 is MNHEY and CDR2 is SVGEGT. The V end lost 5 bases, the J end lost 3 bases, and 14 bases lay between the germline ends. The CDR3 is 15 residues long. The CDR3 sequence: CASSQGGGFYNEQFF. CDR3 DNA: TGTGCCAGCAGTCAAGGAGGGGGCTTCTACAATGAGCAGTTCTTC.

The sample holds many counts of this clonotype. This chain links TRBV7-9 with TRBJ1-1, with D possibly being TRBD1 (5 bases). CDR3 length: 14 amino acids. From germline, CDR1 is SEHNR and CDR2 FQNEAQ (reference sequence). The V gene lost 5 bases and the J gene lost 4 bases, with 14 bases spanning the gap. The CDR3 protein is CASSRPGYGTEAFF. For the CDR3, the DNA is TGTGCCAGCAGCCGCCCAGGGTACGGCACTGAAGCTTTCTTT.

The CDR3 DNA is TGTGCCAGTCGAGGGGGTAGGGTGAGAGAGACCCAGTACTTC. Its protein is CASRGGRVRETQYF. V gene TRBV2 combines with J gene TRBJ2-5, with a possible D match to TRBD1 (6 bases). The CDR3 is made up of 14 amino acids. Germline CDR1 and CDR2: SNHLY and FYNNEI. Trimming removed 9 bases at V and 4 bases at J, with 18 bases between.

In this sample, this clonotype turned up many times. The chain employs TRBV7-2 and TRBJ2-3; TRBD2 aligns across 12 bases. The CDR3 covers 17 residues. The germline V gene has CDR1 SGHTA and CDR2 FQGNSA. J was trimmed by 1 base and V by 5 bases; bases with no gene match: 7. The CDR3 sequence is CASSPALAGGGTDTQYF. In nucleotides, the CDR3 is TGTGCCAGCAGCCCCGCGCTAGCGGGGGGGGGCACAGATACGCAGTATTTT.

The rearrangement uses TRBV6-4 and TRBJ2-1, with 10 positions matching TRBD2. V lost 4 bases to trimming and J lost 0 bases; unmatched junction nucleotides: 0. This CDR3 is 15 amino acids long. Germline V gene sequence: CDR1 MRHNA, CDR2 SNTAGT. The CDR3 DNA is TGTGCCAGCAGTGGGACTAGCGGCTCCTACAATGAGCAGTTCTTC. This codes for CASSGTSGSYNEQFF.

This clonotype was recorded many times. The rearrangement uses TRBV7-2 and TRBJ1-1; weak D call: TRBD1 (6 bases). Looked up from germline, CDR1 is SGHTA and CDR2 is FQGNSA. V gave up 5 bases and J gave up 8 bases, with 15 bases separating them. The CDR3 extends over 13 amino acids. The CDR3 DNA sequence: TGTGCCAGCAGCCCTAGTCAGGGGATAGAAGCTTTCTTT. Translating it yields CASSPSQGIEAFF. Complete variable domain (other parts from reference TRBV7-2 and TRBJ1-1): GAGVSQSPSNKVTEKGKDVELRCDPISGHTALYWYRQSLGQGLEFLIYFQGNSAPDKSGLPSDRFSAERTGGSVSTLTIQRTQQEDSAVYLCASSPSQGIEAFFGQGTRLTVV.

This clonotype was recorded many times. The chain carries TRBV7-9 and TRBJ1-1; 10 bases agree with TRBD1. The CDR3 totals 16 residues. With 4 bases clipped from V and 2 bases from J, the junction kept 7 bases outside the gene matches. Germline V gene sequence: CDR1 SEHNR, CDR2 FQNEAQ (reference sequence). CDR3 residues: CASSSQGTGVNTEAFF. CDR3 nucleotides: TGTGCCAGCAGCTCGCAGGGGACAGGGGTCAACACTGAAGCTTTCTTT.

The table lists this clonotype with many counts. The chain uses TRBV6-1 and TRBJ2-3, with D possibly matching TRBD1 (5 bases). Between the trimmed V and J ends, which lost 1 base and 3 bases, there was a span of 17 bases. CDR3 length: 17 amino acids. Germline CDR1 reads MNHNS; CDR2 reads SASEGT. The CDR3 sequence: CASSEEGVRVETDTQYF. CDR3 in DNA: TGTGCCAGCAGTGAAGAAGGGGTCAGGGTAGAGACAGATACGCAGTATTTT.

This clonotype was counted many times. CDR3 sequence (DNA): TGTGCCAGCAGCTTACTGCCGACAGACCAAGAGACCCAGTACTTC. Protein: CASSLLPTDQETQYF. The gene calls are TRBV7-2 and TRBJ2-5; the D gene is possibly TRBD1 (5 bases). Trimming cost V 2 bases and J 0 bases, with 10 bases left between them. This CDR3 region has 15 residues. CDR1 is SGHTA and CDR2 is FQGNSA in the germline V gene. The full variable domain, rest sourced from reference TRBV7-2 and TRBJ2-5, is GAGVSQSPSNKVTEKGKDVELRCDPISGHTALYWYRQSLGQGLEFLIYFQGNSAPDKSGLPSDRFSAERTGGSVSTLTIQRTQQEDSAVYLCASSLLPTDQETQYFGPGTRLLVL.

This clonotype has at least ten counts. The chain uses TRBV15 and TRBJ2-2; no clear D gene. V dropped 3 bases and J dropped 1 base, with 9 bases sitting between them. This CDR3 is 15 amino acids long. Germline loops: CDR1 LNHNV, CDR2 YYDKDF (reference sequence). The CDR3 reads CATSRGGLNTGELFF. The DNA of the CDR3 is TGTGCCACCAGCAGGGGCGGCCTGAACACCGGGGAGCTGTTTTTT.

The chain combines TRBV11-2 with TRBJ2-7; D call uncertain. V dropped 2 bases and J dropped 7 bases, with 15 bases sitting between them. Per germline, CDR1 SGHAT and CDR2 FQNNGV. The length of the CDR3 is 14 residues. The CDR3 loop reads CASSLRAPGLEQYF. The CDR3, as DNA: TGTGCCAGCAGCTTAAGGGCGCCCGGGCTGGAGCAGTACTTC.

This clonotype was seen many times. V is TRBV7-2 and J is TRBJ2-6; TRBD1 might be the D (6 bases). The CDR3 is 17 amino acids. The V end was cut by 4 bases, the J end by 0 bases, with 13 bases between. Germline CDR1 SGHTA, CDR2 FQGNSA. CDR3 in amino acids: CASSSHRDASGANVLTF. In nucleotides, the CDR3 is TGTGCCAGCAGCTCCCACAGGGACGCCTCTGGGGCCAACGTCCTGACTTTC.

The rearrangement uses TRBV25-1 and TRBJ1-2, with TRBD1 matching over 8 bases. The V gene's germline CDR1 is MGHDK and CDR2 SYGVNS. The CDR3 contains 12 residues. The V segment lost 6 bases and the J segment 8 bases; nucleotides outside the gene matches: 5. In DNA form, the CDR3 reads TGTGCCAGCAGCCAGGGGGCTGGGGGCTACACCTTC. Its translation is CASSQGAGGYTF.

The CDR3 loop reads CASTPTRSDSPLHF. As DNA, the CDR3 is TGTGCCAGCACCCCGACCCGGAGCGATTCACCCCTCCACTTT. J is TRBJ1-6 and V is TRBV27; unclear D gene. This CDR3 has 14 residues. Looked up from germline, CDR1 is MNHEY and CDR2 is SMNVEV (reference sequence). Between the trimmed V and J ends, which lost 7 bases and 8 bases, there was a span of 15 bases.

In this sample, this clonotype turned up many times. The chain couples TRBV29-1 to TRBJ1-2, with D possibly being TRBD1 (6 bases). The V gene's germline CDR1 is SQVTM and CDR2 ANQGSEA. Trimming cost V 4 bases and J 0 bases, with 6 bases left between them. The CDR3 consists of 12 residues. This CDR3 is CSVGTANYGYTF. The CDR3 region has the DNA TGCAGCGTTGGGACAGCTAACTATGGCTACACCTTC.

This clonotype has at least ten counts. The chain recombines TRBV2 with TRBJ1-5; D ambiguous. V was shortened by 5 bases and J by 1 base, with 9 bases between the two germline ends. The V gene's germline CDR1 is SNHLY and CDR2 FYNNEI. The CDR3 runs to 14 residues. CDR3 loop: CASSPDTSNQPQHF. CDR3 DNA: TGTGCCAGCAGTCCAGACACCAGCAATCAGCCCCAGCATTTT.

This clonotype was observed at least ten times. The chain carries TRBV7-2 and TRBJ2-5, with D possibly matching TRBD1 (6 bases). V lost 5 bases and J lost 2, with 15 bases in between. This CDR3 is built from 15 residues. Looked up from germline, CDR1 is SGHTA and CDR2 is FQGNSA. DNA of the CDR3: TGTGCCAGCAGCCCCTGGGCAGGGGTACAAGAGACCCAGTACTTC. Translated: CASSPWAGVQETQYF.

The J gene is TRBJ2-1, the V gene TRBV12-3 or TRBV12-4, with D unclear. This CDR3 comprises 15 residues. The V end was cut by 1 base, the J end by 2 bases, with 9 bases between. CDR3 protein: CASSLVEATYNEQFF. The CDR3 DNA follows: TGTGCCAGCAGTTTAGTAGAGGCCACCTACAATGAGCAGTTCTTC.

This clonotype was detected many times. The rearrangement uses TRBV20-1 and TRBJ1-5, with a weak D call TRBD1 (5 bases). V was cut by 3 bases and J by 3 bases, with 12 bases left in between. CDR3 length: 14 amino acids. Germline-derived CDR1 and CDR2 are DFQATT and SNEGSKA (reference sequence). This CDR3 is CSASVRDFNQPQHF. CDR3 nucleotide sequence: TGCAGTGCTAGTGTCAGGGACTTCAATCAGCCCCAGCATTTT.

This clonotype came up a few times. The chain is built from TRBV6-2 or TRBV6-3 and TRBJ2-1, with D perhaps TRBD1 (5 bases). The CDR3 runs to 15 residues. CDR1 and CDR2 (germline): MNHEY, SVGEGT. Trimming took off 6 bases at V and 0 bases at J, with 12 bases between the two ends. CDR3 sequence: CASRIQARSYNEQFF. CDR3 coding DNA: TGTGCCAGCAGGATACAGGCGCGCTCCTACAATGAGCAGTTCTTC.

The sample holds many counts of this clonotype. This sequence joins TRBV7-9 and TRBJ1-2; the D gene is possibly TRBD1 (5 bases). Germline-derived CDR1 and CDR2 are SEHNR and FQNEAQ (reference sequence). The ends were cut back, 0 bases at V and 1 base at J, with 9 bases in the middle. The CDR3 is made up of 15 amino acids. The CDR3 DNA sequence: TGTGCCAGCAGCTTAGCGAGCGGGGGTAACTATGGCTACACCTTC. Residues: CASSLASGGNYGYTF.